Presented here are 10 T cell receptor beta chains from one specimen sequenced in a study of blood T cell repertoires in COVID-19 (dated by TCRdb to between 2020 and 2021). Library generation was performed with the immunoSEQ multiplex PCR assay. This immuneACCESS table, as held by TCRdb, lists in-frame sequences with V and J called but not all clones. Of the missing ones, under half trace to an unresolved V gene in checked studies; the others have no known cause. This sample is represented by approximately 200,000 clones; 88% of them were singletons. Clones ranked in the top ten supply around 1.6% of the sample. Sequenced input: peripheral blood. All receptors derive from an older man with acute or convalescent COVID-19.

This chain links TRBV5-1 with TRBJ2-2, with 7 bases lining up with TRBD1. The V and J ends lost 3 bases and 7 bases, in that order; junction bases with no gene match: 6. Germline V lookup: CDR1 SGHRS, CDR2 YFSETQ. The CDR3 loop spans 14 amino acids. In DNA, the CDR3 is TGCGCCAGCAGCTCGACAGGGCCTAACGGGGAGCTGTTTTTT. Its translation: CASSSTGPNGELFF.

V usage is TRBV5-5 and J usage is TRBJ2-3; 8 bases match TRBD1. The J segment lost 2 bases and the V segment lost 3 bases, leaving 11 bases of the junction unmatched. This CDR3 region has 17 residues. Per germline, CDR1 SGHKS and CDR2 YYEKEE (reference sequence). This CDR3 reads CASSSLRGQPYTDTQYF. In DNA, the CDR3 is TGTGCCAGCAGCTCTCTCAGGGGGCAACCTTACACAGATACGCAGTATTTT. Filled out from reference TRBV5-5 and TRBJ2-3, the complete variable domain reads DAGVTQSPTHLIKTRGQQVTLRCSPISGHKSVSWYQQVLGQGPQFIFQYYEKEERGRGNFPDRFSARQFPNYSSELNVNALLLGDSALYLCASSSLRGQPYTDTQYFGPGTRLTVL.

The CDR3 here is CAMSRLSYEQYF. The CDR3 nucleotides read TGTGCCATGTCTCGGTTATCCTACGAGCAGTACTTC. This chain links TRBV10-3 with TRBJ2-7; D is ambiguous. There are 12 residues in the CDR3. The germline V gene encodes CDR1 ENHRY and CDR2 SYGVKD. The germline V and J ends were trimmed by 9 bases and 1 base, with 10 bases remaining between them.

V and J are TRBV5-4 and TRBJ2-6; D unclear. The germline V and J ends were trimmed by 0 bases and 0 bases, with 7 bases remaining between them. The germline V gene encodes CDR1 SGHNT and CDR2 YYREEE (reference sequence). The CDR3 totals 16 residues. The CDR3 is CASSLAASSGANVLTF. The CDR3, as DNA: TGTGCCAGCAGCTTGGCAGCGAGCTCTGGGGCCAACGTCCTGACTTTC.

The CDR3 region has the DNA TGCAGTGCTAGTAATTCGGGGGTGAACGCTGGAAACACCATATATTTT. Its protein is CSASNSGVNAGNTIYF. The J gene is TRBJ1-3, the V gene TRBV20-1, with D perhaps TRBD1 (5 bases). CDR1 and CDR2 (germline): DFQATT, SNEGSKA (reference sequence). The CDR3 loop spans 16 amino acids. V lost 3 bases, J lost 2 bases, and 17 bases lay in between.

The chain links TRBV3-1 (or the pseudogene TRBV3-2) to TRBJ2-7, with 8 bases fitting TRBD1. The CDR3 has 13 residues. Germline V lookup: CDR1 LGHDT, CDR2 YNNKEL (reference sequence). V trimming: 3 bases; J trimming: 3 bases; junction bases outside the gene matches: 1. The CDR3 nucleotides are TGTGCCAGCAGCCAGGGACAGGTCTACGAGCAGTACTTC. Translated: CASSQGQVYEQYF.

This clone turned up a few times. The chain couples TRBV5-1 to TRBJ1-4, with a possible D match to TRBD1 (5 bases). CDR1 and CDR2 from the germline V gene are SGHRS and YFSETQ. V was pared by 2 bases and J by 4 bases, with 6 bases between. The CDR3 has 13 residues. CDR3 bases: TGCGCCAGCAGCTTCCAGGGTAATGAAAAACTGTTTTTT. It encodes CASSFQGNEKLFF.

The chain recombines TRBV3-1 (or the pseudogene TRBV3-2) with TRBJ2-1, with a possible D match to TRBD1 (6 bases). CDR3 size: 15 residues. V lost 2 bases and J lost 5, with 13 bases in between. Germline V CDR1 and CDR2: LGHDT, YNNKEL (reference sequence). CDR3 coding DNA: TGTGCCAGCAGCCAATCCGGGACAAGCCACAATGAGCAGTTCTTC. Amino acid sequence: CASSQSGTSHNEQFF.

This chain uses TRBV7-2 with TRBJ2-1, with D tentatively TRBD2 (5 bases). The V gene lost 1 base and the J gene lost 0 bases, with 16 bases spanning the gap. The V gene's germline CDR1 is SGHTA and CDR2 FQGNSA. CDR3 size: 18 residues. The CDR3 loop reads CASSLGGTAGSSYNEQFF. In nucleotides, the CDR3 is TGTGCCAGCAGCTTAGGCGGTACGGCGGGCAGCTCCTACAATGAGCAGTTCTTC.

This clone has just a few counts. The rearrangement uses TRBV6-5 and TRBJ2-7, with D perhaps matching TRBD1 (5 bases). The ends were cut back, 4 bases at V and 2 bases at J, with 12 bases in the middle. The CDR3 contains 14 residues. Germline lookup yields CDR1 MNHEY and CDR2 SVGAGI. CDR3 region: CASSSSAGTYEQYF. As DNA, the CDR3 is TGTGCCAGCAGTTCCTCGGCAGGGACCTACGAGCAGTACTTC.